The entry below describes one T cell receptor beta chain. Vbeta (60) and Jbeta (13) primers were used in the PCR. TCRdb keeps only in-frame clones here, not all; method: immunoSEQ multiplex PCR. There are more than 95,000 clones in the sample; more than 70% occur only once, and about 16% lies in the top ten. The data are from a study of cytomegalovirus exposure and HLA in healthy donors. This clonotype was obtained from a man between 50 and 59 years old in good health and CMV-seropositive. What was sequenced was PBMCs.

In nucleotides, the CDR3 is TGTGCCTCTGGGCAGGGGTACTACGAGCAGTACTTC. It encodes CASGQGYYEQYF. The genes are TRBV7-9 and TRBJ2-7, with a possible D match to TRBD1 (6 bases). Germline loops: CDR1 SEHNR, CDR2 FQNEAQ (reference sequence). The CDR3 extends over 12 amino acids. Trimming pared 11 bases from V and 3 bases from J, leaving 14 bases between. Full variable domain (remainder filled in from reference TRBV7-9 and TRBJ2-7): DTGVSQNPRHKITKRGQNVTFRCDPISEHNRLYWYRQTLGQGPEFLTYFQNEAQLEKSRLLSDRFSAERPKGSFSTLEIQRTEQGDSAMYLCASGQGYYEQYFGPGTRLTVT.